This record concerns one T cell receptor beta chain sequence. Sequencing used immunoSEQ multiplex PCR; TCRdb keeps in-frame clones, though not all of them. This table has roughly 200,000 clones, 80% to 90% appearing once. This entry belongs to a study of blood T cell repertoires in COVID-19. This CDR3 is 12 amino acids long. V trimming: 8 bases; J trimming: 3 bases; junction bases outside the gene matches: 3. CDR1 MDHEN and CDR2 SYDVKM come from the germline V gene. This clonotype originated in a woman aged 40 to 50 with acute COVID-19. The chain recombines TRBV28 with TRBJ1-2, with 7 bases matching TRBD1. The source material was PBMCs or T cells enriched from blood (not recorded which). CDR3 protein: CASGQVDYGYTF. The CDR3 bases are TGTGCCAGCGGACAGGTTGACTATGGCTACACCTTC.